The 26 T cell receptor beta chains given below trace back to one sample, sequenced in a study of cytomegalovirus exposure and HLA in healthy donors. Data came from immunoSEQ multiplex PCR; TCRdb stores just in-frame clones and leaves some out. The sample contains over 150,000 clones, about 88% of which appear only once. Source material: PBMCs. These receptors all stem from a man younger than 35 in good health and CMV-seropositive.

The V gene is TRBV27, the J gene TRBJ2-3, with 7 bases aligning to TRBD1. The junction had 3 bases not matched to a gene; V was cut back by 4 bases and J by 5 bases. Germline values: CDR1 MNHEY, CDR2 SMNVEV (reference sequence). This CDR3 has 13 amino acids. CDR3 protein: CASSWAGGDTQYF. In DNA, the CDR3 is TGTGCCAGCAGTTGGGCAGGGGGAGATACGCAGTATTTT.

The chain joins TRBV19 to TRBJ2-7, with 7 nucleotides matching TRBD1. CDR3 length: 13 residues. Germline V CDR1 and CDR2: LNHDA, SQIVND (reference sequence). The ends lost 6 bases at V and 3 bases at J; junction bases unmatched: 5. Written as DNA, the CDR3 is TGTGCCAGTAGCATGGGACAGTACTACGAGCAGTACTTC. It codes for CASSMGQYYEQYF.

The chain recombines TRBV6-5 with TRBJ1-1; tentative D call: TRBD1 (5 bases). V lost 0 bases and J lost 5, with 13 bases in between. This CDR3 contains 15 residues. Looked up from germline, CDR1 is MNHEY and CDR2 is SVGAGI. The CDR3 DNA reads as TGTGCCAGCAGTTACTCCCGGGGGGGAGGTACTGAAGCTTTCTTT. This translates into CASSYSRGGGTEAFF.

J is TRBJ1-3 and V is TRBV6-5, with TRBD1 matching 9 bases. The V gene end was trimmed by 4 bases and the J gene end by 2 bases; junction bases not matched to a gene: 3. Germline V gene lookup returns CDR1 MNHEY and CDR2 SVGAGI. This CDR3 has 15 amino acids. CDR3 sequence (DNA): TGTGCCAGCAGTTGGGACAGGGCCCCTGGAAACACCATATATTTT. As protein: CASSWDRAPGNTIYF.

This clone appeared once. V gene TRBV7-2 combines with J gene TRBJ1-5; 7 bases fit TRBD1. This CDR3 is built from 17 residues. In germline, CDR1 is SGHTA, CDR2 FQGNSA. V gave up 5 bases and J gave up 2 bases; unmatched junction bases: 12. The CDR3 sequence: CASSQGDRPRGNQPQHF. The CDR3 region has the DNA TGTGCCAGCAGCCAAGGGGACAGACCCCGGGGCAATCAGCCCCAGCATTTT.

The chain joins TRBV28 to TRBJ2-2; D unclear. Germline CDR1 reads MDHEN; CDR2 reads SYDVKM. With 6 bases removed from V and 1 base from J, the gap between germline ends came to 9 bases. This CDR3 is 14 amino acids long. CDR3 loop: CASRAPLNTGELFF. Written as DNA, the CDR3 is TGTGCCAGCAGGGCCCCCTTGAACACCGGGGAGCTGTTTTTT.

This clone has a single count. The CDR3 DNA is TGTGCCAGCAGTTACTCGGGTGAGAACACTGAAGCTTTCTTT. This translates into CASSYSGENTEAFF. V is TRBV7-9 and J is TRBJ1-1; D gene ambiguous. CDR3 length: 14 residues. The germline V and J ends were trimmed by 6 bases and 1 base, with 12 bases remaining between them. Germline V gene data show CDR1 as SEHNR and CDR2 as FQNEAQ (reference sequence).

This chain uses TRBV7-2 with TRBJ1-4; possibly TRBD1 for D (5 bases). Germline CDR1 is SGHTA and CDR2 is FQGNSA. Trimming removed 1 base at V and 3 bases at J, with 9 bases between. This CDR3 contains 15 residues. The CDR3, as DNA: TGTGCCAGCAGCTTAGATGACAGATCTAATGAAAAACTGTTTTTT. Translation: CASSLDDRSNEKLFF. The complete variable domain, with remaining parts taken from reference TRBV7-2 and TRBJ1-4, reads GAGVSQSPSNKVTEKGKDVELRCDPISGHTALYWYRQSLGQGLEFLIYFQGNSAPDKSGLPSDRFSAERTGGSVSTLTIQRTQQEDSAVYLCASSLDDRSNEKLFFGSGTQLSVL.

The chain combines TRBV11-2 with TRBJ1-2; D is undetermined. Trimming took off 3 bases at V and 4 bases at J, with 9 bases between the two ends. The CDR3 extends over 13 amino acids. CDR1 and CDR2 (germline): SGHAT, FQNNGV. The CDR3, as DNA: TGTGCCAGCAGCTTGGGCAGCTCCTATGGCTACACCTTC. The encoded protein is CASSLGSSYGYTF.

This clone appeared many times. The J gene is TRBJ2-1, the V gene TRBV6-4, with 9 bases identical to TRBD1. CDR3 length: 14 amino acids. J gave up 2 bases and V 4 bases, and 0 bases lay outside the gene matches. The V gene's germline CDR1 is MRHNA and CDR2 SNTAGT. CDR3 amino acids: CASSGQGAYNEQFF. CDR3 coding DNA: TGTGCCAGCAGTGGACAGGGGGCCTACAATGAGCAGTTCTTC.

The rearrangement uses TRBV7-2 and TRBJ2-7; the D gene is possibly TRBD2 (6 bases). V shed 5 bases and J shed 0 bases, with 14 bases lying between them. Germline V CDR1 and CDR2: SGHTA, FQGNSA. CDR3 length equals 15 residues. CDR3 nucleotide sequence: TGTGCCAGCAGCCCCTGGCGGGGCGTCTCCTACGAGCAGTACTTC. Translating gives CASSPWRGVSYEQYF.

This clone has a handful of counts. The chain recombines TRBV10-1 with TRBJ2-1; D possibly corresponds to TRBD1 (5 bases). The germline V and J ends were trimmed by 10 bases and 4 bases, with 11 bases remaining between them. CDR3 size: 12 residues. Germline CDR1 and CDR2: WNHNN and SYGVQD (reference sequence). The CDR3 bases are TGCGCCACCGACCACAGGTACAATGAGCAGTTCTTC. Amino acid sequence: CATDHRYNEQFF.

The chain links TRBV7-2 to TRBJ2-5, with D possibly being TRBD2 (7 bases). The CDR3 sequence is 16 residues long. Germline values: CDR1 SGHTA, CDR2 FQGNSA. V gave up 7 bases and J gave up 5 bases, with 23 bases separating them. The CDR3 loop reads CASTKRGGGPVETQYF. The DNA for the CDR3 is TGTGCCAGCACCAAAAGGGGCGGGGGCCCCGTGGAGACCCAGTACTTC.

This clone appeared a few times. The chain recombines TRBV5-1 with TRBJ1-6; 11 bases match TRBD1. There are 15 residues in the CDR3. Germline-derived CDR1 and CDR2 are SGHRS and YFSETQ. V was pared by 6 bases and J by 8 bases, with 7 bases of the junction left unmatched. CDR3 DNA sequence: TGCGCCAGCACCCCGGGGGGACAGGGGGATTCACCCCTCCACTTT. As protein: CASTPGGQGDSPLHF.

This clone was seen a single time. V usage is TRBV19 and J usage is TRBJ2-1; perhaps TRBD1 as D (6 bases). Germline assignment: CDR1 LNHDA and CDR2 SQIVND (reference sequence). The CDR3 is 19 residues long. The germline V and J ends were trimmed by 7 bases and 1 base, with 26 bases remaining between them. The CDR3 loop is CASTVLNHKTGQSYNEQFF. For the CDR3, the DNA is TGTGCCAGTACCGTCTTAAACCATAAGACGGGACAATCCTACAATGAGCAGTTCTTC.

The CDR3 spells CASSLGVGGRASYEQYF. The CDR3 DNA reads as TGTGCCAGCAGCTTAGGGGTAGGCGGGAGGGCCTCCTACGAGCAGTACTTC. The chain is built from TRBV13 and TRBJ2-7, with 9 bases identical to TRBD2. Trimming at V came to 0 bases and at J to 0 bases, leaving 6 bases not matched to a gene. Germline V CDR1 and CDR2: PRHDT, FYEKMQ (reference sequence). CDR3 length equals 17 residues.

The gene calls are TRBV6-5 and TRBJ2-7, with D possibly matching TRBD2 (8 bases). CDR1 and CDR2 (germline): MNHEY, SVGAGI. The CDR3 has 14 residues. Trimming stripped 8 bases from V and 1 base from J, with 15 bases between. The CDR3 protein is CASLSGTESYEQYF. CDR3 DNA: TGTGCCAGCCTTAGCGGGACAGAATCCTACGAGCAGTACTTC.

The chain couples TRBV6-5 to TRBJ1-4; 9 bases fit TRBD1. This CDR3 comprises 15 residues. J gave up 3 bases and V 2 bases, and 1 base lay outside the gene matches. In germline, CDR1 is MNHEY, CDR2 SVGAGI. CDR3 DNA: TGTGCCAGCAGTTACACAGGGGGCTCTAATGAAAAACTGTTTTTT. Translating gives CASSYTGGSNEKLFF.

This sequence joins TRBV6-1 and TRBJ1-5; no reliable D call. This CDR3 region has 14 residues. Per germline, CDR1 MNHNS and CDR2 SASEGT. Trimming took 8 bases from V and 0 from J, leaving 11 bases between them. Here the CDR3 DNA reads TGTGCCAGCGTAGTAGAATATAGCAATCAGCCCCAGCATTTT. Amino acids: CASVVEYSNQPQHF.

V and J are TRBV11-3 and TRBJ2-2; D uncertain. The CDR3 covers 14 residues. Trimming took off 5 bases at V and 5 bases at J, with 12 bases between the two ends. Germline CDR1 reads SGHNT; CDR2 reads YENEEA. The CDR3 region is CASSPYPDTGELFF. The CDR3 bases are TGTGCCAGCAGCCCCTACCCTGATACCGGGGAGCTGTTTTTT.

As DNA, the CDR3 is TGCGCCAGCAGCCAAGATGGGAGAGCCACAGATACGCAGTATTTT. Translated: CASSQDGRATDTQYF. This chain uses TRBV4-3 with TRBJ2-3; maybe TRBD2 (5 bases). CDR1 and CDR2 (germline): LGHNA, YSLEER. This CDR3 is built from 15 residues. The V and J ends lost 0 bases and 2 bases respectively, with 9 bases between them.

The CDR3 nucleotides are TGTGCCAGCAGCGTAGAGTCAGGAATCAGGGGAGACACTGAAGCTTTCTTT. Translating it yields CASSVESGIRGDTEAFF. V gene TRBV9 combines with J gene TRBJ1-1; possibly TRBD1 for D (6 bases). CDR3 size: 17 residues. The germline V and J ends were trimmed by 0 bases and 3 bases, with 18 bases remaining between them. The germline V gene has CDR1 SGDLS and CDR2 YYNGEE.

This chain connects TRBV2 to TRBJ2-1; perhaps TRBD1 as D (6 bases). Germline V gene data show CDR1 as SNHLY and CDR2 as FYNNEI. This CDR3 region has 15 residues. Trimming shortened V by 10 bases and J by 4 bases, and 20 bases separated the two germline ends. The CDR3 bases are TGTGCCATCCGAAACAGGGAAGGGGATTACAATGAGCAGTTCTTC. Residues: CAIRNREGDYNEQFF. The full variable domain, completed using reference TRBV2 and TRBJ2-1, is EPEVTQTPSHQVTQMGQEVILRCVPISNHLYFYWYRQILGQKVEFLVSFYNNEISEKSEIFDDQFSVERPDGSNFTLKIRSTKLEDSAMYFCAIRNREGDYNEQFFGPGTRLTVL.

The genes are TRBV11-2 and TRBJ2-7; weak D call: TRBD1 (5 bases). With 0 bases removed from V and 0 bases from J, the gap between germline ends came to 9 bases. The CDR3 is made up of 15 amino acids. Germline V gene lookup returns CDR1 SGHAT and CDR2 FQNNGV. CDR3 in amino acids: CASSLERGGSYEQYF. CDR3 nucleotides: TGTGCCAGCAGCTTAGAAAGGGGTGGCTCCTACGAGCAGTACTTC.

CDR3 residues: CASSSLAGGYNEQFF. The CDR3 DNA reads TGTGCCAGCAGCTCTCTAGCGGGGGGTTACAATGAGCAGTTCTTC. This chain joins TRBV11-2 and TRBJ2-1, with 11 bases lining up with TRBD2. Germline loops: CDR1 SGHAT, CDR2 FQNNGV. V was pared by 4 bases and J by 4 bases, with 3 bases of the junction left unmatched. The CDR3 spans 15 residues.

J is TRBJ2-1 and V is TRBV6-1, with a weak D call TRBD2 (5 bases). Trimming removed 1 base from V and 14 bases from J, with 6 bases in between. The CDR3 totals 10 residues. Germline V gene sequence: CDR1 MNHNS, CDR2 SASEGT. The chain's CDR3 is CASSEEAEFF. In nucleotides, the CDR3 is TGTGCCAGCAGTGAAGAAGCGGAGTTCTTC.